Following are 6 T cell receptor beta chains from one sample sequenced in a study of control samples from healthy donors and cancer patients. Profiling relied on immunoSEQ multiplex PCR, and the TCRdb table lists in-frame clones only, not all of them. The sample carries tens of thousands of clones, 80% to 90% recorded once. Sequencing used PBMCs. These receptors were obtained from a man in his sixties with head and neck cancer.

The chain is built from TRBV27 and TRBJ1-2, with unresolved D. Germline CDR1 MNHEY, CDR2 SMNVEV (reference sequence). Trimming shortened V by 3 bases and J by 5 bases, and 7 bases separated the two germline ends. CDR3 length equals 12 residues. The CDR3 region has the DNA TGTGCCAGCAGTTTCGGAGGGTATGGCTACACCTTC. Translation gives CASSFGGYGYTF.

V is TRBV6-5 and J is TRBJ1-2; TRBD1 aligns across 7 bases. The CDR3 extends over 15 amino acids. Germline CDR1 MNHEY, CDR2 SVGAGI. V was clipped by 4 bases and J by 2 bases; unmatched bases: 7. The CDR3 region has the DNA TGTGCCAGCAGTTCCACTCACAGGGGCAACTATGGCTACACCTTC. It encodes CASSSTHRGNYGYTF.

The chain uses TRBV4-1 and TRBJ1-2, with 12 bases matching TRBD1. Germline values: CDR1 MGHRA, CDR2 YSYEKL. CDR3 size: 16 residues. With V trimmed by 3 bases and J by 7 bases, 9 bases remained unmatched. CDR3 DNA: TGCGCCAGCAGCCACTCACCGGGACAGGGGGCGACTGGCTACACCTTC. Translated: CASSHSPGQGATGYTF.

This chain connects TRBV27 to TRBJ1-5; 7 bases agree with TRBD1. Looked up from germline, CDR1 is MNHEY and CDR2 is SMNVEV (reference sequence). Germline trimming cut 2 bases from V and 7 bases from J; bases unmatched to any gene: 8. The CDR3 consists of 15 residues. CDR3 loop: CASSLTRGGRQPQHF. The DNA of the CDR3 is TGTGCCAGCAGTTTAACCCGAGGGGGCAGGCAGCCCCAGCATTTT.

The V gene is TRBV5-1, the J gene TRBJ2-3, with 8 bases fitting TRBD1. V was clipped by 0 bases and J by 6 bases; unmatched bases: 6. In germline, CDR1 is SGHRS, CDR2 YFSETQ. The CDR3 is made up of 15 amino acids. CDR3 nucleotides: TGCGCCAGCAGCTTGGTCCAGGGGGCGACGGATACGCAGTATTTT. Amino acid sequence: CASSLVQGATDTQYF.

The gene calls are TRBV4-1 and TRBJ2-5; 7 bases map to TRBD1. Germline values: CDR1 MGHRA, CDR2 YSYEKL. CDR3 length: 16 residues. J lost 5 bases, V lost 3 bases, and 12 bases had no gene match. CDR3 coding DNA: TGCGCCAGCAGCCAGGGACATTCGCAGGGGGTGGAGACCCAGTACTTC. This translates into CASSQGHSQGVETQYF.